This TCR beta chain was profiled in a study of blood T cell repertoires in COVID-19. In the original processing: How many nucleated cells were present was estimated from reference gene primer amplification. The table came from immunoSEQ multiplex PCR; TCRdb's copy has only in-frame clones and leaves some out. V, J and clone size derive from that table, while D and trimming were established from the DNA sequence. This sample yields 120,000 to 150,000 clones, of which more than 70% are seen a single time; roughly 8% belongs to the top ten. V dropped 4 bases and J dropped 4; count of bases not matched to a gene: 7. Per the germline V gene, CDR1 is MNHEY and CDR2 is SVGAGI. This CDR3 is built from 16 residues.

This chain links TRBV6-5 with TRBJ1-5; 10 bases map to TRBD1. Sequenced material: peripheral blood. The sequence was collected from a woman aged 55 to 70 with acute or convalescent COVID-19. For the CDR3, the DNA is TGTGCCAGCAGTTCAAGGACAGGGGGTGCGAATCAGCCCCAGCATTTT. Its protein product is CASSSRTGGANQPQHF.